Sequencing of this TCR beta chain was carried out in a study of CD8 T cells in Susac syndrome. Peripheral blood CD8+ and CD4+ T cells were profiled by TCR beta sequencing. Negative isolation was used for CD8+ and CD4+ T cells and FACS enrichment for TEMRA cells. Random hexamers served to reverse transcribe roughly 0.5 to 1 ug RNA. The method of amplification for TCR beta CDR3 was immunoSEQ multiplex PCR, covering 54 Vbeta and 13 Jbeta. Each CDR3 protein gets one entry after TCRdb re-called the immunoSEQ multiplex PCR reads with MiXCR. The sample holds about 200,000 distinct CDR3 sequences; nearly 97% are singletons and the top ten take about 0.093%. Germline loops: CDR1 SQVTM, CDR2 ANQGSEA. Trimming at V came to 6 bases and at J to 7 bases, leaving 16 bases not matched to a gene. There are 15 residues in the CDR3.

The sample taken for sequencing was CD4+ T cells from PBMCs. This receptor was identified in a human donor with multiple sclerosis. The chain recombines TRBV29-1 with TRBJ2-7; TRBD1 aligns across 9 bases. For the CDR3, the DNA is TGCAGCGTGGCGTTGCGGGACAGGGTAAGGGGGGAGCAGTACTTC. This gives the protein CSVALRDRVRGEQYF.